This record covers a single TCR beta chain. Its antigen is still unknown. Profiling relied on immunoSEQ multiplex PCR, and the TCRdb table lists in-frame clones only, not all of them. The sample lists approximately 100,000 clones, almost 80% occurring once. This sample is part of a study of cytotoxic CD8 clonotypes in ibrutinib-treated CLL. Overall study context: An average of around 250,000 productive templates and tens of thousands of productive rearrangements was obtained per sample.

The study's findings and limits: Baseline clonality, above age-matched healthy donor levels, tracked circulating CD8+ T-cell counts.

The sequence came from a human donor with chronic lymphocytic leukemia. The material sequenced was PBMCs, taken after 12 months of ibrutinib treatment.

The CDR3, as DNA: TGTGCCAGCAGCCCCCGGGACACTCTCCGGGAGCAGTACTTC. Its translation: CASSPRDTLREQYF. The chain carries TRBV7-2 and TRBJ2-7, with a weak D call TRBD1 (6 bases). The germline V gene encodes CDR1 SGHTA and CDR2 FQGNSA. Trimming stripped 5 bases from V and 7 bases from J, with 18 bases between. CDR3 length: 14 amino acids.